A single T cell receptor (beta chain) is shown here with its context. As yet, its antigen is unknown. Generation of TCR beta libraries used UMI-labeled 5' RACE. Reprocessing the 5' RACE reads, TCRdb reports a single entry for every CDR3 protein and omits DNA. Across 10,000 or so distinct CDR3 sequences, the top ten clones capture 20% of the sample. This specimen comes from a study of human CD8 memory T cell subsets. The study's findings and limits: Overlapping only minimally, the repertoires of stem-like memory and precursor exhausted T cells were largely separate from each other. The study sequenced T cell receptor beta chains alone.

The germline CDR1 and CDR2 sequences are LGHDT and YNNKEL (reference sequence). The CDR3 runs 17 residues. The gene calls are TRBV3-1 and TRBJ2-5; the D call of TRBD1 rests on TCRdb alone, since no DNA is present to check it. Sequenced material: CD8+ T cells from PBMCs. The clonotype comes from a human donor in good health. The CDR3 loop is CASRPAGLGARVGTQYF.